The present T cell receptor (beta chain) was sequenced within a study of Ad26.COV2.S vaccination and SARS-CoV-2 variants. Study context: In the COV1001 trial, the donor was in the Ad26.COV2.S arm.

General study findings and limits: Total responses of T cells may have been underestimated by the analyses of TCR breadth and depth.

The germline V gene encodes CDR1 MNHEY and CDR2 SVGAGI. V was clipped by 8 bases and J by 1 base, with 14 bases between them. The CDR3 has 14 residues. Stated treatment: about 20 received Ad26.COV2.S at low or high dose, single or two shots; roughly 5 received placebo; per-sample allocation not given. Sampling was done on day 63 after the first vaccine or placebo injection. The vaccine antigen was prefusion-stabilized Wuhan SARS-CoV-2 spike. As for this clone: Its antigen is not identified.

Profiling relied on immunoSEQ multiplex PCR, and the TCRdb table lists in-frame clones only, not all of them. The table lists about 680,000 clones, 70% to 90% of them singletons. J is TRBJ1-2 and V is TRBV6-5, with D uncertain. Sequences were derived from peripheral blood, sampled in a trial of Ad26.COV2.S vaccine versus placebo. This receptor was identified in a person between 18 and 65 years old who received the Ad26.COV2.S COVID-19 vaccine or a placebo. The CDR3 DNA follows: TGTGCCAGCTCTTCGGGTGCTCTTAACTATGGCTACACCTTC. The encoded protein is CASSSGALNYGYTF.